The clone carrying this T cell receptor (beta chain) was seen a single time. Its antigen is not known. TCRdb called the 5' RACE reads again in MiXCR, with one record for every CDR3 protein. This sample has roughly 450,000 distinct CDR3 sequences, with about 20% found just once. The data belong to a study of T-cell memory formation after mild COVID-19. Findings and caveats of the study: Pre-infection memory carried some responding clones, suggesting that cross-reactive memory joined.

This sequence was found in a man younger than 35 who had mild COVID-19 (a few samples of this study predate the infection). Cell type and time point are not known. Sequenced input: PBMCs or a T cell subset sorted from them (not recorded which).

CDR3 loop: CASSEFSGGKTDTQYF. In DNA, the CDR3 is TGTGCCAGCAGTGAATTTAGCGGGGGAAAAACAGATACGCAGTATTTT. The V gene is TRBV6-1, the J gene TRBJ2-3; 9 positions match TRBD2. The CDR3 totals 16 residues. Germline CDR1 is MNHNS and CDR2 is SASEGT. V gave up 2 bases and J gave up 3 bases; unmatched junction bases: 6.